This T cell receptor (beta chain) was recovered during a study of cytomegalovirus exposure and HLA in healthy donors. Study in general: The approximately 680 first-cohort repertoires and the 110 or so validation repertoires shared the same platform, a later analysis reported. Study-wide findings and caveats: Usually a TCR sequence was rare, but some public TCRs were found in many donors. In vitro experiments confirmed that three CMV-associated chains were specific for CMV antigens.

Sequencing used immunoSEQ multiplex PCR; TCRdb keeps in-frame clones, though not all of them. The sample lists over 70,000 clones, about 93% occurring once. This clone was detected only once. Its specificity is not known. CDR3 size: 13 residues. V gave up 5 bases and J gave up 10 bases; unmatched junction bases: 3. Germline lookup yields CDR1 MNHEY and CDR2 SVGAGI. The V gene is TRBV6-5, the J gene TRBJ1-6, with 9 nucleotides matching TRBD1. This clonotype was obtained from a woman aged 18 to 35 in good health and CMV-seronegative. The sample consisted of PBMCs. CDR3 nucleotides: TGTGCCAGCAGTGGGGACAGGGACTCACCCCTCCACTTT. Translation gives CASSGDRDSPLHF.